Listed below are T cell receptor beta chains from one sample, sequenced in a study of shared clonotypes between healthy human individuals. Sequencing used immunoSEQ multiplex PCR; TCRdb keeps in-frame clones, though not all of them. Of around 2.1 million clones in the sample, 85% to 95% are singletons; the top ten hold under 2%. The material sequenced was naive CD8+ T cells from PBMCs. The receptors shown here come from a man between 18 and 29 years old in good health. Some clones in this sample may be carry-over from other donors' samples. CDR3s include the opening cysteine and the closing phenylalanine or tryptophan. A D gene is named only where the DNA matches it firmly. Size is omitted from some rows. Given values are once, few, many or a class for expanded clones.

V	size	J	D	DNA	CDR3
TRBV6-6	.	TRBJ2-5	.	TGTGCCAGCAGTTACTCGGGGACACACCAAGAGACCCAGTACTTC	CASSYSGTHQETQYF
TRBV9	.	TRBJ1-1	.	TGTGCCAGCAGCGTAGCCGACCCCCGGTGGGGCGGAGGGGACACTGAAGCTTTCTTT	CASSVADPRWGGGDTEAFF
TRBV20-1	.	TRBJ2-5	.	TGCAGTGCCCCAACGCCGGAGACCCAGTACTTC	CSAPTPETQYF
TRBV28	.	TRBJ2-2	TRBD2	TGTGCCAGCAGTTTAGGACTAGCGGGATTGAACGGGGAGCTGTTTTTT	CASSLGLAGLNGELFF
TRBV30	.	TRBJ1-5	.	TGTGCCTGGAGTGGCAGGGGCCTCAATCAGCCCCAGCATTTT	CAWSGRGLNQPQHF
TRBV7-8	.	TRBJ1-1	.	TGTGCCAGCAGTTTAGCGGTCGGGGGCCTCGCCGTGGTAAACACTGAAGCTTTCTTT	CASSLAVGGLAVVNTEAFF
TRBV4-1	.	TRBJ2-1	.	TGCGCCAGCAGCCAACTCGCGGGTACTACAAATGAGCAGTTCTTC	CASSQLAGTTNEQFF
TRBV4-3	.	TRBJ2-7	.	TGCGCCAGCAGCCAAGTCCCAGGCCTGGAGCAGTACTTC	CASSQVPGLEQYF
TRBV13	.	TRBJ2-7	TRBD2	TGTGCCAGCAGCCGGTTGGGTAGCGGGAGTTTCAACGAGCAGTACTTC	CASSRLGSGSFNEQYF
TRBV9	.	TRBJ2-7	.	TGTGCCAGCAGCGGAACCGGTTACGAGCAGTACTTC	CASSGTGYEQYF
TRBV19	few	TRBJ1-3	TRBD1	TGTGCCAGCGTCGGACAGGAAGGAAACACCATATATTTT	CASVGQEGNTIYF
TRBV5-1	.	TRBJ1-1	.	TGCGCCAGCAGGACCTTAGGGGAGATGAACACTGAAGCTTTCTTT	CASRTLGEMNTEAFF
TRBV5-1	.	TRBJ2-1	.	TGCGCCAGCAGCCCTCCCTTGACCCTTGGGCGGGATGAGCAGTTCTTC	CASSPPLTLGRDEQFF
TRBV27	.	TRBJ2-1	.	TGTGCCAGCAGTTCGATGGGTGAGCAGTTCTTC	CASSSMGEQFF
TRBV2	once	TRBJ2-1	TRBD2	TGTGCCAGCAGTGAAGTGACTAGCTACTACAATGAGCAGTTCTTC	CASSEVTSYYNEQFF
TRBV4-2	.	TRBJ2-7	TRBD2	TGTGCCAGCAGCCACCCCGGGACTAGCGGGAGGGTTTCCGAGCAGTACTTC	CASSHPGTSGRVSEQYF
TRBV15	.	TRBJ1-1	.	TGTGCCACCAGCAGAGATCGGGGCGCGAGGCCTGAAGCTTTCTTT	CATSRDRGARPEAFF
TRBV15	.	TRBJ2-1	.	TGTGCCACCAGCAGAGATCGGGCGGCATCCTACAATGAGCAGTTCTTC	CATSRDRAASYNEQFF
TRBV18	.	TRBJ2-7	TRBD2	TGTGCCAGCTCACCCGTTGGCGGGAGTTGGACTTCCCCTTACGAGCAGTACTTC	CASSPVGGSWTSPYEQYF
TRBV4-2	.	TRBJ2-1	TRBD2	TGTGCCAGCAGCCCAACGGGAGGAGCTCCCAATGAGCAGTTCTTC	CASSPTGGAPNEQFF
TRBV11-2	.	TRBJ1-4	.	TGTGCCAGCAGCTTAGGATGGGGCAGGGCTAATGAAAAACTGTTTTTT	CASSLGWGRANEKLFF
TRBV29-1	few	TRBJ1-1	TRBD1	TGCAGCGTTGAAGACAGGGGGACTGAAGCTTTCTTT	CSVEDRGTEAFF
TRBV9	.	TRBJ1-5	.	TGTGCCAGCAGCGTAGGAGGGGCGCCCAATCAGCCCCAGCATTTT	CASSVGGAPNQPQHF
TRBV9	.	TRBJ2-1	.	TGTGCCAGCAGCGTAGGGGGGACGACCTACAATGAGCAGTTCTTC	CASSVGGTTYNEQFF
TRBV9	.	TRBJ1-2	.	TGTGCCAGCAGCGCTAACTATGGCTACACCTTC	CASSANYGYTF
TRBV7-9	.	TRBJ2-1	.	TGTGCCAGCAGCCCCGGCGGGATTGGGTACAATGAGCAGTTCTTC	CASSPGGIGYNEQFF
TRBV7-9	.	TRBJ2-1	.	TGTGCCAGCAGCAAAGCAGTGCATGAGCAGTTCTTC	CASSKAVHEQFF
TRBV13	.	TRBJ2-7	TRBD2	TGTGCCAGCAGTTCCGGGACTAGCTACGAGCAGTACTTC	CASSSGTSYEQYF
TRBV5-6	.	TRBJ2-7	.	TGTGCCAGCAGCCAACTCGCCTACGAGCAGTACTTC	CASSQLAYEQYF
TRBV28	.	TRBJ1-2	.	TGTGCCAGCAGTTCGGGACTGTCCTATGGCTACACCTTC	CASSSGLSYGYTF
TRBV7-9	.	TRBJ1-6	TRBD1	TGTGCCAGCAGCTTACCCAGGACAGGGAGTAATTCACCCCTCCACTTT	CASSLPRTGSNSPLHF